This T cell receptor (beta chain) was identified in a study of beta chain features in type 1 diabetes. On the study more broadly: Age, gender, cell numbers and subset yield matched between patients and controls. The examined sorted cells totaled some 99 million across samples. Whole-study findings and limits: Shorter TCRB CDR3s, moderately but significantly so, marked every one of the four CD4+ subsets in Type 1 diabetes patients. The analysis here could not establish whether HLA type shapes TCRB rearrangement. Sequencing the cDNA could make cells with high TCR expression show up more than they should.

As regards this clone: Its antigen remains unidentified.

Investigators reverse transcribed all isolated RNA, so they sequenced expressed TCRB transcripts. Produced via immunoSEQ multiplex PCR; TCRdb's table is partial and in-frame only. The sample lists about 340,000 clones, 7% to 10% occurring once. CDR3 length: 14 amino acids. Germline V gives CDR1 SGHDT, CDR2 YYEEEE. Deletions cut 1 base from V and 5 bases from J, with 12 bases between. This TCR derives from a man younger than 45 with type 1 diabetes. Sequences were obtained from central memory CD4+ T cells from blood. This rearrangement joins TRBV5-6 to TRBJ1-1; D possibly corresponds to TRBD1 (6 bases). The CDR3 spells CASSLYGRGTEAFF. The DNA of the CDR3 is TGTGCCAGCAGCTTGTACGGTAGGGGGACTGAAGCTTTCTTT.